Listed below are T cell receptor beta chains from one sample, sequenced in a study of regulatory T cells in long-lasting Graves disease. TCRdb itself ran the multiplex PCR reads through MiXCR, one entry per CDR3 protein. Found here are about 320,000 distinct CDR3 sequences, 18% of them singletons; the top ten hold about 36%. Sequencing used peripheral blood mononuclear cells (PBMCs), obtained at new diagnosis, from a patient treated with antithyroid drugs. The receptors come from a female donor with Graves disease. Both conserved end residues are part of each CDR3. D genes are given only for firm matches. A clone size is listed for some rows: how often the clone was seen (once, few, many), or a class if it is expanded.

d_gene: .; abundance: .; v_gene: TRBV12-3/TRBV12-4; j_gene: TRBJ2-7; CDR3aa: CASSLLQGGSYEQYF; CDR3nt: TGTGCCAGCAGTTTATTGCAGGGGGGCTCCTACGAGCAGTACTTC
d_gene: TRBD2; abundance: many; v_gene: TRBV19; j_gene: TRBJ2-1; CDR3aa: CASSPRTSGFYNEQFF; CDR3nt: TGTGCCAGTAGTCCTCGGACTAGCGGGTTTTACAATGAGCAGTTCTTC
d_gene: .; abundance: .; v_gene: TRBV20-1; j_gene: TRBJ1-4; CDR3aa: CSARDRTTNEKLFF; CDR3nt: TGCAGTGCTAGAGACAGGACAACTAATGAAAAACTGTTTTTT
d_gene: TRBD1; abundance: many; v_gene: TRBV28; j_gene: TRBJ2-3; CDR3aa: CSAQGQTITDTQYF; CDR3nt: TGCTCCGCTCAGGGACAGACTATCACAGATACGCAGTATTTT
d_gene: TRBD2; abundance: many; v_gene: TRBV30; j_gene: TRBJ2-7; CDR3aa: CAWSFAGDYEQYF; CDR3nt: TGTGCCTGGAGTTTCGCGGGAGACTACGAGCAGTACTTC
d_gene: TRBD1; abundance: few; v_gene: TRBV3-1; j_gene: TRBJ1-2; CDR3aa: CASSQELGTGGKGGYGYTF; CDR3nt: TGTGCCAGCAGCCAAGAATTAGGGACAGGGGGCAAGGGCGGCTATGGCTACACCTTC
d_gene: TRBD2; abundance: many; v_gene: TRBV2; j_gene: TRBJ2-3; CDR3aa: CASSDILAGGSVTDTQYF; CDR3nt: TGTGCCAGCAGTGACATACTAGCGGGAGGGTCTGTCACAGATACGCAGTATTTT
d_gene: TRBD2; abundance: .; v_gene: TRBV28; j_gene: TRBJ2-3; CDR3aa: CASGTTSGRADTQYF; CDR3nt: TGTGCCAGCGGGACGACTAGCGGGAGGGCAGATACGCAGTATTTT
d_gene: TRBD1; abundance: few; v_gene: TRBV5-1; j_gene: TRBJ1-3; CDR3aa: CASSLETGSGNTIYF; CDR3nt: TGCGCCAGCAGCTTGGAGACAGGGTCTGGAAACACCATATATTTT
d_gene: TRBD2; abundance: many; v_gene: TRBV6-5; j_gene: TRBJ2-1; CDR3aa: CASSYQRERGYNEQFF; CDR3nt: TGTGCCAGCAGTTACCAGCGGGAGAGGGGATACAATGAGCAGTTCTTC
d_gene: TRBD1; abundance: many; v_gene: TRBV28; j_gene: TRBJ1-2; CDR3aa: CASSLLSGGNYGYTF; CDR3nt: TGTGCCAGCAGTTTATTGTCAGGGGGGAACTATGGCTACACCTTC
d_gene: .; abundance: few; v_gene: TRBV9; j_gene: TRBJ2-1; CDR3aa: CASSVGGASEQFF; CDR3nt: TGTGCCAGCAGCGTGGGGGGGGCGAGTGAGCAGTTCTTC
d_gene: TRBD1; abundance: .; v_gene: TRBV11-2; j_gene: TRBJ1-6; CDR3aa: CASSPGQGGKGSYNSPLHF; CDR3nt: TGTGCCAGCAGCCCAGGACAGGGGGGAAAGGGGTCCTATAATTCACCCCTCCACTTT
d_gene: .; abundance: many; v_gene: TRBV12-3/TRBV12-4; j_gene: TRBJ1-1; CDR3aa: CASSGDILGTEAFF; CDR3nt: TGTGCCAGCAGCGGGGACATACTCGGGACTGAAGCTTTCTTT
d_gene: TRBD1; abundance: .; v_gene: TRBV19; j_gene: TRBJ1-2; CDR3aa: CASSIDREHTF; CDR3nt: TGTGCCAGTAGTATCGACAGGGAACACACCTTC
d_gene: .; abundance: .; v_gene: TRBV20-1; j_gene: TRBJ1-4; CDR3aa: CSAAPSGGEKLFF; CDR3nt: TGCAGTGCCGCCCCGTCGGGAGGTGAAAAACTGTTTTTT
d_gene: .; abundance: few; v_gene: TRBV6-2/TRBV6-3; j_gene: TRBJ2-7; CDR3aa: CASSYYQGSSYEQYF; CDR3nt: TGTGCCAGCAGTTATTATCAGGGAAGCTCCTACGAGCAGTACTTC
d_gene: TRBD2; abundance: .; v_gene: TRBV3-1; j_gene: TRBJ2-7; CDR3aa: CASSPRVAGGSYEQYF; CDR3nt: TGTGCCAGCAGCCCCAGGGTGGCGGGAGGCTCCTACGAGCAGTACTTC
d_gene: .; abundance: many; v_gene: TRBV7-9; j_gene: TRBJ2-1; CDR3aa: CASSLRLGAVSLSYNEQFF; CDR3nt: TGTGCCAGCAGCTTAAGGTTGGGGGCAGTTAGCCTCTCCTACAATGAGCAGTTCTTC
d_gene: .; abundance: many; v_gene: TRBV29-1; j_gene: TRBJ2-5; CDR3aa: CSVSRGETQYF; CDR3nt: TGCAGCGTTTCTAGAGGAGAGACCCAGTACTTC
d_gene: TRBD1; abundance: many; v_gene: TRBV28; j_gene: TRBJ1-1; CDR3aa: CASSTDRVRDTEAFF; CDR3nt: TGTGCCAGCAGCACGGACAGGGTGAGAGACACTGAAGCTTTCTTT
d_gene: .; abundance: many; v_gene: TRBV29-1; j_gene: TRBJ1-3; CDR3aa: CSVATDGNTIYF; CDR3nt: TGCAGCGTTGCGACAGATGGAAACACCATATATTTT
d_gene: TRBD2; abundance: many; v_gene: TRBV28; j_gene: TRBJ2-5; CDR3aa: CASSYGTSGTQETQYF; CDR3nt: TGTGCCAGCAGCTACGGGACTAGCGGAACCCAAGAGACCCAGTACTTC
d_gene: TRBD2; abundance: few; v_gene: TRBV20-1; j_gene: TRBJ2-5; CDR3aa: CSATGTSGSWETQYF; CDR3nt: TGCAGTGCTACCGGGACTAGCGGGAGTTGGGAGACCCAGTACTTC
d_gene: .; abundance: .; v_gene: TRBV7-6; j_gene: TRBJ1-2; CDR3aa: CASSLAPGYGYTF; CDR3nt: TGTGCCAGCAGCTTAGCACCCGGCTATGGCTACACCTTC
d_gene: .; abundance: .; v_gene: TRBV12-3/TRBV12-4; j_gene: TRBJ2-7; CDR3aa: CAERQDRGSLYEQYF; CDR3nt: TGTGCCGAAAGGCAGGACCGGGGTTCTCTCTACGAGCAGTACTTC
d_gene: TRBD2; abundance: .; v_gene: TRBV7-6; j_gene: TRBJ2-1; CDR3aa: CASSSRLAAGEQFF; CDR3nt: TGTGCCAGCAGCTCAAGACTAGCGGCAGGTGAGCAGTTCTTC
d_gene: .; abundance: many; v_gene: TRBV7-9; j_gene: TRBJ2-1; CDR3aa: CASSSQDPFKGSYNEQFF; CDR3nt: TGTGCCAGCAGCTCGCAGGATCCATTCAAGGGATCCTACAATGAGCAGTTCTTC
d_gene: .; abundance: many; v_gene: TRBV3-1; j_gene: TRBJ2-2; CDR3aa: CASTPDGLRGELFF; CDR3nt: TGTGCCAGCACCCCCGACGGGCTACGGGGGGAGCTGTTTTTT
d_gene: TRBD2; abundance: many; v_gene: TRBV29-1; j_gene: TRBJ2-7; CDR3aa: CSAGLAGASYEQYF; CDR3nt: TGCAGCGCGGGACTAGCGGGGGCTTCCTACGAGCAGTACTTC
d_gene: .; abundance: .; v_gene: TRBV28; j_gene: TRBJ2-5; CDR3aa: CASSLRSQETQYF; CDR3nt: TGTGCCAGCAGTTTGCGTAGCCAAGAGACCCAGTACTTC
d_gene: .; abundance: .; v_gene: TRBV9; j_gene: TRBJ2-7; CDR3aa: CASSRSGVPYEQYF; CDR3nt: TGTGCCAGCAGCCGGTCGGGGGTTCCGTACGAGCAGTACTTC
d_gene: TRBD2; abundance: few; v_gene: TRBV10-3; j_gene: TRBJ2-3; CDR3aa: CAMKSGRLTDTQYF; CDR3nt: TGTGCCATGAAAAGCGGGAGACTGACAGATACGCAGTATTTT
d_gene: .; abundance: many; v_gene: TRBV6-2/TRBV6-3; j_gene: TRBJ2-3; CDR3aa: CASSERVLDWSTDTQYF; CDR3nt: TGTGCCAGCAGTGAAAGGGTACTAGATTGGAGCACAGATACGCAGTATTTT
d_gene: .; abundance: many; v_gene: TRBV11-2; j_gene: TRBJ2-7; CDR3aa: CASSPITGAHEQYF; CDR3nt: TGTGCCAGCAGCCCTATAACCGGTGCCCACGAGCAGTACTTC
d_gene: TRBD2; abundance: many; v_gene: TRBV28; j_gene: TRBJ2-1; CDR3aa: CASSVTSAYNEQFF; CDR3nt: TGTGCCAGCAGTGTGACTAGCGCATACAATGAGCAGTTCTTC
d_gene: .; abundance: .; v_gene: TRBV19; j_gene: TRBJ1-2; CDR3aa: CASRRGYGYTF; CDR3nt: TGTGCCAGTAGAAGGGGCTATGGCTACACCTTC
d_gene: TRBD1; abundance: many; v_gene: TRBV4-1; j_gene: TRBJ1-2; CDR3aa: CASSQDRGQGYGYTF; CDR3nt: TGCGCCAGCAGCCAAGATCGGGGACAGGGGTATGGCTACACCTTC